This entry describes one T cell receptor beta chain. The record originates from a study of PD-1 blockade in classical Hodgkin lymphoma. Repertoires were generated with immunoSEQ multiplex PCR, while TCRdb's copy carries only in-frame clones and drops some. Of some 16,000 clones listed, roughly 60% are singletons. Every patient relapsed after autologous stem cell transplantation, and brentuximab vedotin exposure varied. This sample comprised peripheral blood mononuclear cells (PBMCs), obtained before the second cycle of nivolumab. The TCR comes from a human donor with classical Hodgkin lymphoma.

The chain's CDR3 is CASSELGVQGGYTF. The DNA for the CDR3 is TGTGCCAGCAGTGAATTGGGGGTGCAGGGGGGCTACACCTTC. The chain couples TRBV25-1 to TRBJ1-2, with a tentative D call TRBD1 (6 bases). CDR3 length equals 14 residues. V lost 1 base to trimming and J lost 8 bases, with 14 bases between them. The germline gives CDR1 MGHDK, CDR2 SYGVNS.